A single sample gave rise to the 8 T cell receptor beta chains below, sequenced in a study of human T cells and chemical hapten exposure (dated by TCRdb to the early 2020s). Receptors were amplified or captured by RACE. Reads for this sample came from a NextSeq 500. TCRdb handled the public reads itself, with Q25 trimming in fastp and clone calling in MiXCR, and kept productive beta chains. Entries are consolidated by CDR3 protein sequence, retaining the most common genes and DNA. The sample profile shows about 190,000 distinct CDR3 sequences; roughly a quarter of them were found once. Over 2% of the sample rests with the top ten. Per the publication, the time point label means: patch test 3, about 24 weeks after DPC sensitization. The treatment or condition label on this specimen signifies: therapeutic diphenylcyclopropenone sensitization with weekly scalp DPC. Sequencing was performed on whole blood, taken in connection with sensitization to the hapten diphenylcyclopropenone (DPC). These receptors were obtained from a woman in her forties with alopecia areata. Some clones in this sample may be carry-over from other donors' samples.

The J gene is TRBJ1-1, the V gene TRBV7-2; D unclear. Per germline, CDR1 SGHTA and CDR2 FQGNSA. V lost 1 base to trimming and J lost 5 bases, with 11 bases between them. The CDR3 is 14 amino acids. In DNA, the CDR3 is TGTGCCAGCAGCTTAGACCTTTTGGGAACTGAAGCTTTCTTT. Translated: CASSLDLLGTEAFF.

The chain links TRBV5-1 to TRBJ2-7; D is undetermined. Germline lookup yields CDR1 SGHRS and CDR2 YFSETQ. The V and J ends lost 3 bases and 3 bases respectively, with 13 bases between them. The CDR3 runs 14 residues. In DNA, the CDR3 is TGCGCCAGCAGCTGGCTGGCGGAGAACTACGAGCAGTACTTC. The encoded protein is CASSWLAENYEQYF.

V gene TRBV27 combines with J gene TRBJ1-1; the D gene is possibly TRBD1 (6 bases). The CDR3 runs 11 residues. Deletions cut 6 bases from V and 11 bases from J, with 13 bases between. The germline CDR1 and CDR2 sequences are MNHEY and SMNVEV (reference sequence). CDR3 DNA sequence: TGTGCCAGCAGACACCAGGGGTTGGCTTTCTTT. Translating gives CASRHQGLAFF.

V and J are TRBV6-5 and TRBJ1-6; D is undetermined. With 0 bases removed from V and 10 bases from J, the gap between germline ends came to 4 bases. Per germline, CDR1 MNHEY and CDR2 SVGAGI. The CDR3 runs 12 residues. The CDR3 DNA reads TGTGCCAGCAGTTACTCCTCATCACCCCTCCACTTT. Translation gives CASSYSSSPLHF.

The chain couples TRBV10-3 to TRBJ2-7, with a possible D match to TRBD2 (5 bases). CDR1 is ENHRY and CDR2 is SYGVKD in the germline V gene. This CDR3 is 14 amino acids long. V gave up 11 bases and J gave up 0 bases, with 17 bases separating them. CDR3 coding DNA: TGTGCCTCCAAGGAGGACTCGAGCTCCTACGAGCAGTACTTC. Translation: CASKEDSSSYEQYF.

This clonotype was counted a few times. The V call is TRBV15, the J call TRBJ2-7; a possible D gene is TRBD2 (5 bases). V was pared by 0 bases and J by 0 bases, with 9 bases between. Germline CDR1 is LNHNV and CDR2 is YYDKDF (reference sequence). CDR3 length equals 15 residues. Here the CDR3 DNA reads TGTGCCACCAGCAGAGATCCAGGAGGCTCCTACGAGCAGTACTTC. Amino acid sequence: CATSRDPGGSYEQYF.

This chain joins TRBV7-9 and TRBJ2-3; D is possibly TRBD1 or TRBD2 (5 bases each). The CDR3 extends over 14 amino acids. From germline, CDR1 is SEHNR and CDR2 FQNEAQ (reference sequence). The V and J ends lost 5 bases and 2 bases respectively, with 11 bases between them. The CDR3 nucleotides read TGTGCCAGCAGCGTTCGAGGGGCCACAGATACGCAGTATTTT. Protein product: CASSVRGATDTQYF.

This clonotype was seen only a few times. The rearrangement links TRBV6-2 or TRBV6-3 to TRBJ2-7; 12 bases are a match to TRBD2. The CDR3 has 15 amino acids. Germline V CDR1 and CDR2: MNHEY, SVGEGT. Germline trimming cut 4 bases from V and 5 bases from J; bases unmatched to any gene: 6. This CDR3 is CASSSPTSGSDEQYF. The CDR3 DNA reads TGTGCCAGCAGTTCACCGACTAGCGGGAGCGACGAGCAGTACTTC.